The present TCR beta chain was sequenced within a study of blood T cell repertoires in COVID-19. Background on the study: The study drew acute and convalescent COVID-19 samples from the United States, Italy and Spain. PBMCs, B-cell-depleted T cells, or T cells provided the cDNA or gDNA that made up the material.

In the original analysis: How many nucleated cells were present was estimated from reference gene primer amplification. Assay used: immunoSEQ multiplex PCR; TCRdb lists only in-frame clones, some missing. V and J calls and clone size are copied from that table; D and trimming were computed from the DNA. The sample consists of 35,000 or so clones, around 88% of them appearing once. V trimming: 6 bases; J trimming: 1 base; junction bases outside the gene matches: 4. Germline assignment: CDR1 SGDLS and CDR2 YYNGEE. CDR3 length equals 15 residues. Sequenced material: peripheral blood. The chain carries TRBV9 and TRBJ2-2; 9 positions match TRBD2. The sequence was collected from a human donor in a cohort sampled during active COVID-19. The CDR3 DNA is TGTGCCAGCAATCTAGCGGGGCTGAACACCGGGGAGCTGTTTTTT. Translation: CASNLAGLNTGELFF. The whole variable domain, remainder taken from reference TRBV9 and TRBJ2-2, is DSGVTQTPKHLITATGQRVTLRCSPRSGDLSVYWYQQSLDQGLQFLIQYYNGEERAKGNILERFSAQQFPDLHSELNLSSLELGDSALYFCASNLAGLNTGELFFGEGSRLTVL.